Shown below are 5 T cell receptor beta chains from a single sample sequenced in a study of blood T cell repertoires in COVID-19. This table comes from immunoSEQ multiplex PCR, and its TCRdb copy is limited to in-frame clones, with some not included. The table includes about 110,000 clones, about three quarters detected once. The material sequenced was peripheral blood. The receptors were sampled from a woman between 40 and 55 years old with acute or convalescent COVID-19.

J is TRBJ2-2 and V is TRBV6-1; D is ambiguous. Trimming shortened V by 1 base and J by 1 base, and 7 bases separated the two germline ends. The CDR3 loop spans 15 amino acids. Per the germline V gene, CDR1 is MNHNS and CDR2 is SASEGT. The CDR3 DNA sequence: TGTGCCAGCAGTGAAGTGCGGCAGAACACCGGGGAGCTGTTTTTT. It encodes CASSEVRQNTGELFF.

The rearrangement joins TRBV28 to TRBJ1-1; 7 nucleotides agree with TRBD1. The germline gives CDR1 MDHEN, CDR2 SYDVKM. V dropped 2 bases and J dropped 0; count of bases not matched to a gene: 3. The CDR3 loop spans 15 amino acids. The CDR3 DNA follows: TGTGCCAGCAGTTTAGGGACAGATGTGAACACTGAAGCTTTCTTT. This sequence encodes CASSLGTDVNTEAFF.

In its sample, this clone was seen once. The chain has TRBV4-3 and TRBJ1-4; 7 bases are shared with TRBD1. Germline trimming cut 2 bases from V and 2 bases from J; bases unmatched to any gene: 2. CDR3 length equals 15 residues. Germline V CDR1 and CDR2: LGHNA, YSLEER. The CDR3 DNA reads TGCGCCAGCAGCCAAAAGGGGGCTACTAATGAAAAACTGTTTTTT. It specifies CASSQKGATNEKLFF.

V is TRBV6-5 and J is TRBJ2-7; 7 bases align to TRBD1. Germline CDR1 reads MNHEY; CDR2 reads SVGAGI. CDR3 length: 13 amino acids. V lost 7 bases and J lost 3; bases outside the gene matches: 6. CDR3 coding DNA: TGTGCCAGCACCCTAAGACAGGGCTACGAGCAGTACTTC. Translation: CASTLRQGYEQYF.

V and J are TRBV28 and TRBJ2-1; 9 bases fit TRBD2. The CDR3 runs 14 residues. V shed 3 bases, J shed 4 bases, and the junction held 1 base outside the gene matches. The germline CDR1 and CDR2 sequences are MDHEN and SYDVKM. CDR3 amino acids: CASSFLAGYNEQFF. The CDR3 DNA is TGTGCCAGCAGTTTCCTAGCGGGGTACAATGAGCAGTTCTTC.